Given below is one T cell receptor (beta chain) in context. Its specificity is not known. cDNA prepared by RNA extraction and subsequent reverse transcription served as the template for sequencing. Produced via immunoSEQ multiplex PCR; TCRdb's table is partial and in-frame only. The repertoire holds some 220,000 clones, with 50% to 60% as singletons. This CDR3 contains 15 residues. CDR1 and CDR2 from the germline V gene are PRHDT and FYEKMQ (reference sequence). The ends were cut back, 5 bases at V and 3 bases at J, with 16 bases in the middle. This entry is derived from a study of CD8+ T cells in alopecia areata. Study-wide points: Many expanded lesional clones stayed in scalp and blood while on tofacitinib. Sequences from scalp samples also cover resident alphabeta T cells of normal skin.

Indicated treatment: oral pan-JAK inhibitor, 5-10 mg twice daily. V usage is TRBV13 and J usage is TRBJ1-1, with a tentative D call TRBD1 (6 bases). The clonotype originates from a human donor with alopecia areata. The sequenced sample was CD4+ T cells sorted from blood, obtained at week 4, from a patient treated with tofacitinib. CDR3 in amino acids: CASSKLTGEDTEAFF. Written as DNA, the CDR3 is TGTGCCAGCAGCAAACTGACAGGTGAGGACACTGAAGCTTTCTTT.